This TCR beta chain was recovered during a study of blood T cell repertoires in COVID-19. Study overall: COVID-19 samples collected from the United States, Italy and Spain covered acute and convalescent phases. T cells, B-cell-depleted T cells, or PBMCs provided the cDNA or gDNA that served as material.

Sequencing used immunoSEQ multiplex PCR; TCRdb keeps in-frame clones, though not all of them. The sample holds some 100,000 clones; roughly 84% are singletons and the top ten take 7.9%. The specimen was peripheral blood. The TCR sequence derives from a woman of 80 years or more with active or convalescent COVID-19.

CDR3 in DNA: TGTGCCAGCAGCCTCACCCAGGGGGCGGGTGAAAAACTGTTTTTT. As protein: CASSLTQGAGEKLFF. The J gene is TRBJ1-4, the V gene TRBV5-4; 8 bases are shared with TRBD1. V lost 4 bases, J lost 7 bases, and 9 bases stayed unmatched. CDR3 length: 15 residues. The V gene's germline CDR1 is SGHNT and CDR2 YYREEE (reference sequence).